The 23 T cell receptor beta chains below come from one sample, sequenced in a study of blood T cell repertoires in COVID-19. Produced via immunoSEQ multiplex PCR; TCRdb's table is partial and in-frame only. This table holds some 190,000 clones, more than 70% found once. The sample comprised peripheral blood. The receptors originated from a woman older than 75 with active or convalescent COVID-19.

V and J are TRBV19 and TRBJ2-7; 7 positions agree with TRBD1. The CDR3 has 13 residues. The trim removed 5 bases at V and 9 bases at J, leaving 10 bases unmatched. CDR1 is LNHDA, CDR2 SQIVND, per germline (reference sequence). The CDR3 region has the DNA TGTGCCAGTAGTGTGGGACAGTCGTTCGGGCAGTACTTC. This translates into CASSVGQSFGQYF.

The chain carries TRBV9 and TRBJ1-1, with TRBD1 matching over 8 bases. The junction had 4 bases not matched to a gene; V was cut back by 0 bases and J by 6 bases. The CDR3 is made up of 14 amino acids. Germline CDR1 and CDR2: SGDLS and YYNGEE. Here the CDR3 DNA reads TGTGCCAGCAGCGTAGCAACAGGGGGGTCTGAAGCTTTCTTT. It is translated as CASSVATGGSEAFF.

This clone has only one observation. The V call is TRBV10-3, the J call TRBJ2-3; 11 nucleotides match TRBD2. V was pared by 4 bases and J by 0 bases, with 0 bases of the junction left unmatched. Looked up from germline, CDR1 is ENHRY and CDR2 is SYGVKD. The CDR3 loop spans 15 amino acids. The CDR3 region has the DNA TGTGCCATCAGTGGGACTAGCGGGAGCACAGATACGCAGTATTTT. Amino acid sequence: CAISGTSGSTDTQYF.

V and J are TRBV7-6 and TRBJ1-6; the D is unclear. Germline V gene sequence: CDR1 SGHVS, CDR2 FNYEAQ. The V gene lost 5 bases and the J gene lost 14 bases, with 13 bases spanning the gap. The CDR3 spans 12 residues. The CDR3 reads CASSQPSSALHF. The CDR3, as DNA: TGTGCCAGCAGCCAACCTTCATCAGCCCTCCACTTT.

This chain links TRBV2 with TRBJ1-1; D may be TRBD1 (6 bases). The germline V gene encodes CDR1 SNHLY and CDR2 FYNNEI. V was shortened by 7 bases and J by 6 bases, with 21 bases between the two germline ends. This CDR3 is built from 15 residues. Here the CDR3 DNA reads TGTGCCAGCAATGGACCTGCAGCCCAGGGGTCTGAAGCTTTCTTT. Its protein product is CASNGPAAQGSEAFF.

CDR3: CASSFTGTGVNTEAFF. The CDR3 DNA is TGTGCCAGCAGCTTTACAGGGACAGGTGTGAACACTGAAGCTTTCTTT. V and J are TRBV5-6 and TRBJ1-1, with 8 bases that match TRBD1. The J segment lost 0 bases and the V segment lost 2 bases, leaving 6 bases of the junction unmatched. The CDR3 is 16 amino acids. Germline-derived CDR1 and CDR2 are SGHDT and YYEEEE.

This chain uses TRBV4-2 with TRBJ1-3; 8 nucleotides line up with TRBD1. CDR1 LGHNA and CDR2 YNFKEQ come from the germline V gene. The length of the CDR3 is 18 residues. The V segment lost 4 bases and the J segment 0 bases; nucleotides outside the gene matches: 11. The CDR3, as DNA: TGTGCCAGCAGCCCTCAGGGGGCGCAGAGCGGCTCTGGAAACACCATATATTTT. Amino acids: CASSPQGAQSGSGNTIYF.

V and J are TRBV7-3 and TRBJ2-1; 16 bases map to TRBD2. The CDR3 length is 18 residues. V shed 5 bases, J shed 3 bases, and the junction held 7 bases outside the gene matches. Looked up from germline, CDR1 is SGHTA and CDR2 is FQGTGA. The CDR3 sequence: CASSLGTSGRAGYNEQFF. As DNA, the CDR3 is TGTGCCAGCAGCCTCGGGACTAGCGGGAGGGCCGGCTACAATGAGCAGTTCTTC.

The chain is built from TRBV2 and TRBJ2-3; 14 bases fit TRBD2. V lost 6 bases and J lost 5; bases outside the gene matches: 7. The CDR3 contains 16 residues. Germline CDR1 and CDR2: SNHLY and FYNNEI. CDR3 amino acids: CASSQTSGRAGDTQYF. CDR3 coding DNA: TGTGCCAGCAGCCAGACTAGCGGGAGGGCCGGAGATACGCAGTATTTT.

The chain recombines TRBV7-9 with TRBJ1-1; D remains unclear. V was cut by 5 bases and J by 4 bases, with 17 bases left in between. The CDR3 spans 15 residues. Germline lookup yields CDR1 SEHNR and CDR2 FQNEAQ (reference sequence). The DNA of the CDR3 is TGTGCCAGCAGCCTAAAAGGAACGGCGGGCACTGAAGCTTTCTTT. It yields the protein CASSLKGTAGTEAFF.

V gene TRBV2 combines with J gene TRBJ1-4, with 8 positions matching TRBD1. The CDR3 consists of 14 residues. Germline-derived CDR1 and CDR2 are SNHLY and FYNNEI. J was trimmed by 7 bases and V by 7 bases; bases with no gene match: 8. The CDR3 DNA reads as TGTGCCAGCAAGGTCCAGGGGGCCAGTGAAAAACTGTTTTTT. As protein: CASKVQGASEKLFF.

This rearrangement joins TRBV18 to TRBJ1-5, with TRBD1 as a possible D gene (6 bases). Germline CDR1 KGHSH, CDR2 LQKENI. V dropped 1 base and J dropped 0 bases, with 10 bases sitting between them. The length of the CDR3 is 16 residues. The CDR3 reads CASSPQDSYSNQPQHF. For the CDR3, the DNA is TGTGCCAGCTCACCACAGGACAGTTATAGCAATCAGCCCCAGCATTTT.

The chain uses TRBV5-4 and TRBJ2-3, with a weak D call TRBD2 (6 bases). Germline V gives CDR1 SGHNT, CDR2 YYREEE (reference sequence). V lost 2 bases, J lost 0 bases, and 13 bases lay in between. The CDR3 covers 16 residues. The CDR3 loop is CASSFSAGPSTDTQYF. The CDR3 region has the DNA TGTGCCAGCAGCTTCTCAGCGGGTCCTAGCACAGATACGCAGTATTTT.

This clone has only a few counts. V usage is TRBV14 and J usage is TRBJ1-1, with D unclear. V lost 4 bases, J lost 1 base, and 13 bases lay in between. The CDR3 covers 15 residues. Germline lookup yields CDR1 SGHDN and CDR2 FVKESK. The CDR3 DNA follows: TGTGCCAGCAGCCGAGGAGGAAGACCGAACACTGAAGCTTTCTTT. Translation gives CASSRGGRPNTEAFF.

The chain combines TRBV5-1 with TRBJ2-2, with TRBD1 identical over 8 bases. CDR3 size: 17 residues. The ends lost 4 bases at V and 0 bases at J; junction bases unmatched: 8. Germline values: CDR1 SGHRS, CDR2 YFSETQ. The CDR3 sequence: CASSLFPGGANTGELFF. DNA of the CDR3: TGCGCCAGCAGCCTCTTCCCAGGGGGCGCGAACACCGGGGAGCTGTTTTTT. The full variable domain, its missing parts supplied by reference TRBV5-1 and TRBJ2-2, is KAGVTQTPRYLIKTRGQQVTLSCSPISGHRSVSWYQQTPGQGLQFLFEYFSETQRNKGNFPGRFSGRQFSNSRSEMNVSTLELGDSALYLCASSLFPGGANTGELFFGEGSRLTVL.

The chain combines TRBV9 with TRBJ2-2; D uncertain. Between the trimmed V and J ends, which lost 3 bases and 2 bases, there was a span of 8 bases. The CDR3 totals 14 residues. CDR1 and CDR2 (germline): SGDLS, YYNGEE. CDR3 sequence (DNA): TGTGCCAGCAGCGGGGCAGGAAACACCGGGGAGCTGTTTTTT. Its protein is CASSGAGNTGELFF.

The chain couples TRBV20-1 to TRBJ2-1; D is ambiguous. The CDR3 runs 12 residues. Germline lookup yields CDR1 DFQATT and CDR2 SNEGSKA (reference sequence). V was shortened by 3 bases and J by 9 bases, with 12 bases between the two germline ends. The CDR3 loop reads CSASLAPVEQFF. CDR3 DNA sequence: TGCAGTGCTAGTCTGGCACCCGTTGAGCAGTTCTTC.

The chain joins TRBV7-9 to TRBJ2-5, with 8 bases lining up with TRBD1. With 5 bases clipped from V and 4 bases from J, the junction kept 9 bases outside the gene matches. This CDR3 is 15 amino acids long. From germline, CDR1 is SEHNR and CDR2 FQNEAQ (reference sequence). The CDR3 here is CASSLQQGAVETQYF. In nucleotides, the CDR3 is TGTGCCAGCAGCCTACAGCAGGGGGCTGTAGAGACCCAGTACTTC.

This chain links TRBV5-4 with TRBJ2-3, with D maybe TRBD2 (6 bases). Germline CDR1 is SGHNT and CDR2 is YYREEE (reference sequence). Trimming shortened V by 1 base and J by 0 bases, and 12 bases separated the two germline ends. The CDR3 runs to 16 residues. CDR3 region: CASSLSLALSTDTQYF. Written as DNA, the CDR3 is TGTGCCAGCAGCTTGAGTCTAGCGTTGAGCACAGATACGCAGTATTTT.

This chain uses TRBV3-1 (or the pseudogene TRBV3-2) with TRBJ1-1; 7 bases are shared with TRBD1. The CDR3 contains 16 residues. Germline assignment: CDR1 LGHDT and CDR2 YNNKEL (reference sequence). The J segment lost 2 bases and the V segment lost 7 bases, leaving 13 bases of the junction unmatched. Here the CDR3 DNA reads TGTGCCAGCATCACCTTAGGACAGGAGGGAAACACTGAAGCTTTCTTT. Its protein is CASITLGQEGNTEAFF.

This clone was found a few times. The V gene is TRBV28, the J gene TRBJ1-2; 8 nucleotides align to TRBD1. CDR3 size: 15 residues. Germline V gives CDR1 MDHEN, CDR2 SYDVKM. The V segment lost 3 bases and the J segment 5 bases; nucleotides outside the gene matches: 8. The DNA of the CDR3 is TGTGCCAGCAGTTTCGAGACAGGGGTTTTTTATGGCTACACCTTC. Encoded protein: CASSFETGVFYGYTF.

This clone showed up many times. The V gene is TRBV15, the J gene TRBJ2-1, with 11 bases lining up with TRBD2. CDR1 and CDR2 from the germline V gene are LNHNV and YYDKDF (reference sequence). There are 14 residues in the CDR3. With V trimmed by 4 bases and J by 10 bases, 6 bases remained unmatched. CDR3 amino acids: CATSISRLAGEQFF. The CDR3 region has the DNA TGTGCCACCAGCATTTCCAGACTAGCGGGGGAGCAGTTCTTC.

V and J are TRBV5-1 and TRBJ1-2; D ambiguous. The germline CDR1 and CDR2 sequences are SGHRS and YFSETQ. There are 15 residues in the CDR3. V gave up 5 bases and J gave up 6 bases, with 20 bases separating them. For the CDR3, the DNA is TGCGCCAGCAGTGACTGGGGAGGGAACAAAGATGGCTACACCTTC. This encodes CASSDWGGNKDGYTF. Looking up the rest from reference TRBV5-1 and TRBJ1-2 gives the full variable domain: KAGVTQTPRYLIKTRGQQVTLSCSPISGHRSVSWYQQTPGQGLQFLFEYFSETQRNKGNFPGRFSGRQFSNSRSEMNVSTLELGDSALYLCASSDWGGNKDGYTFGSGTRLTVV.